The 29 T cell receptor beta chains below all came from one sample that was sequenced in a study of STAT5B mutations in CD4+ large granular lymphocyte leukemia. The protocol was immunoSEQ multiplex PCR, while the TCRdb copy is restricted to in-frame clones and leaves out a portion. The sample holds some 30,000 clones, 81% seen once. The sequenced sample consisted of CD4+ T cells from blood buffy coats. The receptors were gathered from a human donor in good health.

V is TRBV19 and J is TRBJ2-1; 7 bases fit TRBD2. V was pared by 3 bases and J by 12 bases, with 5 bases of the junction left unmatched. The germline gives CDR1 LNHDA, CDR2 SQIVND (reference sequence). The CDR3 is made up of 12 amino acids. This CDR3 is CASSILPGGQFF. DNA for the CDR3: TGTGCCAGTAGTATCCTACCGGGAGGGCAGTTCTTC.

CDR3 protein: CAINQVRDTEAFF. The CDR3 DNA reads TGTGCCATCAATCAGGTCAGGGACACTGAAGCTTTCTTT. The chain employs TRBV10-3 and TRBJ1-1; a possible D gene is TRBD1 (5 bases). The ends were cut back, 7 bases at V and 3 bases at J, with 12 bases in the middle. Germline loops: CDR1 ENHRY, CDR2 SYGVKD. The CDR3 covers 13 residues.

This clone was seen only a few times. The chain has TRBV18 and TRBJ1-1; D is undetermined. This CDR3 is 17 amino acids long. Germline V lookup: CDR1 KGHSH, CDR2 LQKENI. V was shortened by 3 bases and J by 4 bases, with 21 bases between the two germline ends. CDR3 loop: CASSPPYLDLGGTEAFF. CDR3 DNA: TGTGCCAGCTCACCCCCTTACTTAGACCTTGGAGGCACTGAAGCTTTCTTT.

This clone was recorded a few times. This chain joins TRBV7-9 and TRBJ1-1; TRBD1 agrees at 7 bases. V lost 4 bases, J lost 0 bases, and 5 bases stayed unmatched. CDR1 SEHNR and CDR2 FQNEAQ come from the germline V gene (reference sequence). The CDR3 loop spans 15 amino acids. The CDR3 bases are TGTGCCAGCAGCTCCTCGGGACAGCTGAACACTGAAGCTTTCTTT. Translated: CASSSSGQLNTEAFF.

The chain joins TRBV5-1 to TRBJ2-3, with TRBD1 as a possible D gene (6 bases). Looked up from germline, CDR1 is SGHRS and CDR2 is YFSETQ. V shed 7 bases and J shed 2 bases, with 14 bases lying between them. CDR3 length equals 14 residues. The chain's CDR3 is CASQNRAYTDTQYF. CDR3 nucleotides: TGCGCCAGCCAAAACAGGGCTTACACAGATACGCAGTATTTT.

V usage is TRBV28 and J usage is TRBJ2-7; TRBD1 agrees at 7 bases. V shed 3 bases, J shed 2 bases, and the junction held 1 base outside the gene matches. The CDR3 sequence is 13 residues long. CDR1 and CDR2 (germline): MDHEN, SYDVKM. Here the CDR3 reads CASSFGTAYEQYF. CDR3 bases: TGTGCCAGCAGTTTCGGGACAGCCTACGAGCAGTACTTC. Variable domain in full (rest from reference TRBV28 and TRBJ2-7): DVKVTQSSRYLVKRTGEKVFLECVQDMDHENMFWYRQDPGLGLRLIYFSYDVKMKEKGDIPEGYSVSREKKERFSLILESASTNQTSMYLCASSFGTAYEQYFGPGTRLTVT.

The chain has TRBV6-1 and TRBJ1-2; D might be TRBD1 (5 bases). This CDR3 comprises 14 residues. Trimming shortened V by 3 bases and J by 5 bases, and 13 bases separated the two germline ends. CDR1 is MNHNS and CDR2 is SASEGT in the germline V gene. The CDR3 is CASSDIAGRYGYTF. CDR3 sequence (DNA): TGTGCCAGCAGTGATATTGCAGGGAGGTATGGCTACACCTTC.

The genes are TRBV5-1 and TRBJ2-1; D tentatively reads TRBD1 or TRBD2 (6 bases each). Germline CDR1 and CDR2: SGHRS and YFSETQ. V was trimmed by 3 bases and J by 8 bases, leaving 9 bases between them. This CDR3 comprises 12 residues. CDR3 residues: CASSWRGDEQFF. CDR3 DNA sequence: TGCGCCAGCAGCTGGAGGGGGGATGAGCAGTTCTTC.

The V and J genes are TRBV27 and TRBJ2-7, with no clear D. V shed 6 bases and J shed 2 bases, with 14 bases lying between them. CDR1 is MNHEY, CDR2 SMNVEV, per germline (reference sequence). The length of the CDR3 is 14 residues. The chain's CDR3 is CASRAGLTTYEQYF. As DNA, the CDR3 is TGTGCCAGCAGAGCAGGCCTCACTACCTACGAGCAGTACTTC.

V usage is TRBV15 and J usage is TRBJ2-7, with 10 bases matching TRBD2. The CDR3 length is 15 residues. Germline V gives CDR1 LNHNV, CDR2 YYDKDF (reference sequence). The J segment lost 3 bases and the V segment lost 1 base, leaving 3 bases of the junction unmatched. The CDR3 region is CATSRGLAGDYEQYF. The CDR3 DNA reads as TGTGCCACCAGCAGAGGACTAGCGGGCGACTACGAGCAGTACTTC.

The V call is TRBV7-2, the J call TRBJ1-2; maybe TRBD1 (6 bases). Deletions cut 7 bases from V and 14 bases from J, with 26 bases between. This CDR3 comprises 14 residues. The germline V gene has CDR1 SGHTA and CDR2 FQGNSA. The CDR3 DNA reads as TGTGCCAGCAACAAAATCAGGGGCATCCCCACTAATACCTTC. It codes for CASNKIRGIPTNTF.

J is TRBJ1-3 and V is TRBV4-3, with D unresolved. The CDR3 consists of 16 residues. Germline values: CDR1 LGHNA, CDR2 YSLEER. Trimming left V 0 bases short and J 0 bases short, with 9 bases between. The chain's CDR3 is CASSQDRDFSGNTIYF. CDR3 sequence (DNA): TGCGCCAGCAGCCAAGATAGGGATTTCTCTGGAAACACCATATATTTT.

Only one count was recorded for this clone. This sequence joins TRBV5-5 and TRBJ2-1; D might be TRBD1 (6 bases). Trimming removed 1 base from V and 4 bases from J, with 15 bases in between. Germline assignment: CDR1 SGHKS and CDR2 YYEKEE (reference sequence). The CDR3 totals 16 residues. The CDR3 is CASSLLGTTSYNEQFF. CDR3 DNA: TGTGCCAGCAGCTTGTTGGGGACAACTAGTTACAATGAGCAGTTCTTC.

This clone was counted once. V is TRBV5-1 and J is TRBJ1-5, with no clear D. V was pared by 0 bases and J by 0 bases, with 13 bases between. CDR1 is SGHRS and CDR2 is YFSETQ in the germline V gene. The CDR3 length is 17 residues. In DNA, the CDR3 is TGCGCCAGCAGCTTGGGCAGAGTAGATGGTAGCAATCAGCCCCAGCATTTT. It yields the protein CASSLGRVDGSNQPQHF.

This clone was detected once. The J gene is TRBJ2-5, the V gene TRBV6-5; D gene ambiguous. Germline V gives CDR1 MNHEY, CDR2 SVGAGI. This CDR3 comprises 13 residues. V lost 5 bases to trimming and J lost 4 bases, with 11 bases between them. CDR3 in amino acids: CASSHPSLETQYF. The DNA of the CDR3 is TGTGCCAGCAGTCACCCTTCCTTAGAGACCCAGTACTTC.

The CDR3: CASQKAVAGAPDTQYF. Here the CDR3 DNA reads TGTGCCAGCCAAAAGGCGGTGGCGGGAGCCCCAGATACGCAGTATTTT. The gene calls are TRBV7-2 and TRBJ2-3; 7 nucleotides agree with TRBD2. CDR1 and CDR2 from the germline V gene are SGHTA and FQGNSA. Losses at the gene ends were 8 bases for V and 4 bases for J; bases not matched to a gene: 15. This CDR3 is 16 amino acids long.

This chain joins TRBV5-4 and TRBJ2-7; TRBD2 matches 12 bases. Germline loops: CDR1 SGHNT, CDR2 YYREEE (reference sequence). The V and J ends lost 4 bases and 6 bases, in that order; junction bases with no gene match: 8. The CDR3 is 15 amino acids. CDR3 in DNA: TGTGCCAGCAGCCCAGGACTAGCGGGAAGCGGCGAGCAGTACTTC. Its protein product is CASSPGLAGSGEQYF.

V usage is TRBV10-3 and J usage is TRBJ1-1, with no clear D. The CDR3 runs 14 residues. Trimming left V 1 base short and J 7 bases short, with 13 bases between. CDR1 is ENHRY and CDR2 is SYGVKD in the germline V gene. CDR3 protein: CAISEWKMRDEAFF. The CDR3 bases are TGTGCCATCAGTGAGTGGAAAATGAGGGATGAAGCTTTCTTT.

This chain links TRBV28 with TRBJ1-5, with TRBD1 matching 7 bases. Per germline, CDR1 MDHEN and CDR2 SYDVKM. V trimming: 3 bases; J trimming: 1 base; junction bases outside the gene matches: 3. CDR3 size: 15 residues. DNA for the CDR3: TGTGCCAGCAGTTTTGCCAGGGGGAGCAATCAGCCCCAGCATTTT. Translated, it gives CASSFARGSNQPQHF.

The V call is TRBV4-3, the J call TRBJ2-2, with D hard to call. V was pared by 1 base and J by 6 bases, with 6 bases between. The CDR3 covers 13 residues. Germline lookup yields CDR1 LGHNA and CDR2 YSLEER. The CDR3 DNA reads as TGCGCCAGCAGCCAAGTTACAGCCGGGGAGCTGTTTTTT. This gives the protein CASSQVTAGELFF.

The rearrangement joins TRBV18 to TRBJ2-7; possible D gene TRBD2, 5 bases. CDR1 KGHSH and CDR2 LQKENI come from the germline V gene. V was trimmed by 3 bases and J by 1 base, leaving 13 bases between them. The CDR3 is 15 residues long. The CDR3 sequence is CASSPGNTGSYEQYF. In nucleotides, the CDR3 is TGTGCCAGCTCACCTGGAAACACGGGGTCCTACGAGCAGTACTTC.

CDR3 sequence (DNA): TGTGCCAGCAGCTTAGGGCCGGGAAGCACAGATACGCAGTATTTT. Translation gives CASSLGPGSTDTQYF. The chain carries TRBV7-8 and TRBJ2-3, with D tentatively TRBD2 (5 bases). The V gene's germline CDR1 is SGHVS and CDR2 FQNEAQ. This CDR3 has 15 amino acids. V was trimmed by 1 base and J by 0 bases, leaving 8 bases between them.

This clone was observed a few times. The genes are TRBV6-5 and TRBJ1-1; D unresolved. The CDR3 spans 11 residues. V was pared by 8 bases and J by 2 bases, with 6 bases between. Germline V gene sequence: CDR1 MNHEY, CDR2 SVGAGI. CDR3 sequence reads: CASRDNTEAFF. CDR3 sequence (DNA): TGTGCCAGCCGGGATAACACTGAAGCTTTCTTT.

The genes are TRBV18 and TRBJ2-7, with 11 bases that match TRBD2. From germline, CDR1 is KGHSH and CDR2 LQKENI. With 6 bases clipped from V and 7 bases from J, the junction kept 11 bases outside the gene matches. CDR3 length equals 15 residues. In nucleotides, the CDR3 is TGTGCCAGCTCGCTGACTAGCGGGACCCACCGGGAGCAGTACTTC. Its translation: CASSLTSGTHREQYF. The full variable domain, completed using reference TRBV18 and TRBJ2-7, is NAGVMQNPRHLVRRRGQEARLRCSPMKGHSHVYWYRQLPEEGLKFMVYLQKENIIDESGMPKERFSAEFPKEGPSILRIQQVVRGDSAAYFCASSLTSGTHREQYFGPGTRLTVT.

The genes are TRBV29-1 and TRBJ2-7, with 7 positions matching TRBD2. Trimming took 6 bases from V and 1 from J; bases not matched to a gene: 9. The CDR3 length is 14 residues. CDR1 is SQVTM and CDR2 is ANQGSEA in the germline V gene. CDR3 amino acids: CSVGWGGTSYEQYF. DNA of the CDR3: TGCAGCGTCGGGTGGGGGGGAACGTCCTACGAGCAGTACTTC.

J is TRBJ2-7 and V is TRBV7-3; D is unclear. V was trimmed by 1 base and J by 7 bases, leaving 11 bases between them. CDR1 is SGHTA and CDR2 is FQGTGA in the germline V gene. The length of the CDR3 is 13 residues. The CDR3 reads CASSLRADGEQYF. Written as DNA, the CDR3 is TGTGCCAGCAGCTTAAGGGCCGATGGGGAGCAGTACTTC.

V gene TRBV2 combines with J gene TRBJ1-5; the D gene is possibly TRBD1 (5 bases). Deletions cut 7 bases from V and 4 bases from J, with 14 bases between. The germline gives CDR1 SNHLY, CDR2 FYNNEI. The CDR3 spans 14 residues. The CDR3 nucleotides are TGTGCCAGCAACGGGCAGGGAGGGAATCAGCCCCAGCATTTT. Amino acid sequence: CASNGQGGNQPQHF.

This clone occurred a few times. The rearrangement links TRBV28 to TRBJ1-2, with a tentative D call TRBD1 (5 bases). The CDR3 length is 11 residues. Trimming stripped 6 bases from V and 3 bases from J, with 5 bases between. Germline CDR1 reads MDHEN; CDR2 reads SYDVKM. The CDR3 loop is CASSRDYGYTF. In DNA form, the CDR3 reads TGTGCCAGCAGCAGGGACTATGGCTACACCTTC.

The CDR3 coding sequence is TGTGCCAGCAGCTTCGGCAGGGGCGAGCAGTACTTC. Amino acid sequence: CASSFGRGEQYF. This chain joins TRBV11-3 and TRBJ2-7, with D possibly TRBD1 on 6 matching bases. V was shortened by 3 bases and J by 6 bases, with 9 bases between the two germline ends. The CDR3 contains 12 residues. Germline V lookup: CDR1 SGHNT, CDR2 YENEEA.